The clone carrying this T cell receptor beta chain has more than one count but fewer than ten. MiXCR, run by TCRdb on the 5' RACE reads, gives a single entry per CDR3 protein. The repertoire has under 50,000 distinct CDR3 sequences, around 6.4% of them found once; the top ten carry 8% to 13%. The source of the sample is a study of T cells after yellow fever vaccination. The CDR3 is 14 amino acids. The V segment lost 2 bases and the J segment 7 bases; nucleotides outside the gene matches: 8. In germline, CDR1 is DFQATT, CDR2 SNEGSKA (reference sequence). Study-level results: A faster peak, day 5 versus 15, was reached by the weaker secondary response. Reappearing after the booster were most of the clones from primary vaccination (about 95% CD4, approximately 88% CD8).

The sequencing used PBMCs, either bulk or a sorted T-cell subset (CD4+, CD8+, memory, or dextramer-sorted; not recorded which), collected 45 days after the yellow fever booster vaccination. This TCR derives from a man aged 25-40 years who received the YFV17D yellow fever vaccine. V gene TRBV20-1 combines with J gene TRBJ2-1; 7 bases agree with TRBD1. CDR3 sequence (DNA): TGCAGTGCTAGATTGGGACAGCCGAGTAATGAGCAGTTCTTC. Protein product: CSARLGQPSNEQFF.